Listed below are T cell receptor beta chains from one sample, sequenced in a study of blood T cell repertoires in COVID-19. Profiled with immunoSEQ multiplex PCR; TCRdb holds only in-frame clones, not every one. The sample lists about 430,000 clones, around nine tenths occurring once. Material for sequencing was PBMCs or T cells enriched from blood (not recorded which). The receptor source for this set is a woman under 30 who had been exposed to COVID-19. Both conserved end residues are part of each CDR3. D genes are given only for firm matches. Expanded clones are given a class, and other clones once, few, many or no size at all.

TGTGCCAGCACCGGAGATAGCTCCTACAATGAGCAGTTCTTC,CASTGDSSYNEQFF,-,-,TRBJ2-1,TRBV7-2
TGTGCTAGCAGCCCGGACAGGGGTGATGAGCAGTTCTTC,CASSPDRGDEQFF,once,TRBD1,TRBJ2-1,TRBV7-7
TGTGCCAGCTCACCTGCAGGGGTACGGACTGAAGCTTTCTTT,CASSPAGVRTEAFF,once,-,TRBJ1-1,TRBV18
TGCAGTGCTAGTCGCACTGAAGCTTTCTTT,CSASRTEAFF,-,-,TRBJ1-1,TRBV20-1
TGTGCCAGCAGCTTGTGGGGACAGGTCCATGGCTACACCTTC,CASSLWGQVHGYTF,-,TRBD1,TRBJ1-2,TRBV5-6
TGTGCCAGCAGCGTAGCTGCCCAGGGCATTAATTCACCCCTCCACTTT,CASSVAAQGINSPLHF,-,-,TRBJ1-6,TRBV9
TGTGCCATCAGTGAGGTTCGGCTAGCGGGGCCATCTTCATATGTCACCTCCTACAATGAGCAGTTCTTC,CAISEVRLAGPSSYVTSYNEQFF,-,TRBD2,TRBJ2-1,TRBV10-3
TGTGCCAGCAGTAGGAGGGATGGCTACACCTTC,CASSRRDGYTF,few,-,TRBJ1-2,TRBV2
TGCGCCAGCAGCGGACGGACGGGAAACACCGGGGAGCTGTTTTTT,CASSGRTGNTGELFF,-,-,TRBJ2-2,TRBV5-1
TGTGCCAGCAGTTACGGCACAGCTCGCTATGGCTACACCTTC,CASSYGTARYGYTF,-,-,TRBJ1-2,TRBV6-5
TGTGCCAGTAGTACTACAGGGGCCACCGGGGAGCTGTTTTTT,CASSTTGATGELFF,-,TRBD1,TRBJ2-2,TRBV19
TGTGCCAGCAGTCTGACAGGGGGCACAAAAAATTCACCCCTCCACTTT,CASSLTGGTKNSPLHF,-,TRBD1,TRBJ1-6,TRBV28
TGTGCCAGTAGTATTAATGGCGAAACGAGGGGCTACACCTTC,CASSINGETRGYTF,few,-,TRBJ1-2,TRBV19
TGTGCCAGCAGTGCGAATATAGCGGGAGGGGAAGAGACCCAGTACTTC,CASSANIAGGEETQYF,-,TRBD2,TRBJ2-5,TRBV6-1
TGTGCCAGCAGCCAAGCTCGACAGGGGAATACTGAAGCTTTCTTT,CASSQARQGNTEAFF,few,TRBD1,TRBJ1-1,TRBV4-2
TGTGCCAGCAGCTTCGGTTTGACAGCAGATAGCAATCAGCCCCAGCATTTT,CASSFGLTADSNQPQHF,-,-,TRBJ1-5,TRBV5-4
TGTGCCACCAGCAGGAACCATGGCATGAACACTGAAGCTTTCTTT,CATSRNHGMNTEAFF,-,-,TRBJ1-1,TRBV15
TGTGCCAGCAGCCCCCGACAGGGGGCAGATACGCAGTATTTT,CASSPRQGADTQYF,-,TRBD1,TRBJ2-3,TRBV14
TGCGCCAGCAGCTTATCCAGAACAGATACGCAGTATTTT,CASSLSRTDTQYF,-,-,TRBJ2-3,TRBV5-1
TGTGCCATCAGTGGTAGACTAGCGGGGAGCACAGATACGCAGTATTTT,CAISGRLAGSTDTQYF,-,TRBD2,TRBJ2-3,TRBV10-3
TGTGCCAGCAGCGACGGGTCTCAGCCCCAGCATTTT,CASSDGSQPQHF,-,-,TRBJ1-5,TRBV11-2
TGTGCCAGCAGTGTGAGAGGCCGTCCCTACGAGCAGTACTTC,CASSVRGRPYEQYF,-,-,TRBJ2-7,TRBV2
TGTGCCATCAGTACGGGACAGGGGGTCTACGAGCAGTACTTC,CAISTGQGVYEQYF,-,TRBD1,TRBJ2-7,TRBV10-3
TGCGCCACCTCCTGGGGGGTCGAGAACACCGGGGAGCTGTTTTTT,CATSWGVENTGELFF,-,-,TRBJ2-2,TRBV5-1
TGTGCCAGCAGGCACAGGGGGACAGGGATGTTTGATACGCAGTATTTT,CASRHRGTGMFDTQYF,-,TRBD1,TRBJ2-3,TRBV13
TGTGCCAGCAGCGTAACAGTGAACACTGAAGCTTTCTTT,CASSVTVNTEAFF,-,-,TRBJ1-1,TRBV7-9
TGTGCCAGCAGCCCCCCTCGGCGGACTAGCGGAAACAATGAGCAGTTCTTC,CASSPPRRTSGNNEQFF,-,TRBD2,TRBJ2-1,TRBV3-1/TRBV3-2
TGTGCCAGCGTAAGGACAGCCGATAACTATGGCTACACCTTC,CASVRTADNYGYTF,once,-,TRBJ1-2,TRBV28
TGTGCCAGCAGAAAGGGGAGCCGGGGGCAGCCCCAGCATTTT,CASRKGSRGQPQHF,-,-,TRBJ1-5,TRBV6-5
TGTGCCAGCAGCTTGGGAGCTGCAACTAATGAAAAACTGTTTTTT,CASSLGAATNEKLFF,-,-,TRBJ1-4,TRBV5-4
TGTGCCAGTAAGGGACAGCTAAACACTGAAGCTTTCTTT,CASKGQLNTEAFF,-,TRBD1,TRBJ1-1,TRBV19
TGTGCCAGCTCACGACTAGAGCGTGATACGCAGTATTTT,CASSRLERDTQYF,-,-,TRBJ2-3,TRBV18
TGCAGCGTTGAAGAGTCTCACAGTATCCCCGGGGAGCTGTTTTTT,CSVEESHSIPGELFF,-,-,TRBJ2-2,TRBV29-1
TGTGCCAGCAGTTCGATAAACACTAGGCAAGAGACCCAGTACTTC,CASSSINTRQETQYF,-,-,TRBJ2-5,TRBV28
TGTGCCAGCAGTCCGGGTAGGGGGCAAGAGACCCAGTACTTC,CASSPGRGQETQYF,-,-,TRBJ2-5,TRBV11-2
TGCGCCAGCAGGCCGGGACAGGAATGGTCCCCGTCCACCCTCCACTTT,CASRPGQEWSPSTLHF,-,TRBD1,TRBJ1-6,TRBV4-1
TGTGCCAGCAGCTTAATTCCAGGTCGGGGCACTGAAGCTTTCTTT,CASSLIPGRGTEAFF,-,-,TRBJ1-1,TRBV7-2
TGTGCCAGCAGCGTAGTGTTTAGCGGGGGCACCACCGGGGAGCTGTTTTTT,CASSVVFSGGTTGELFF,-,TRBD2,TRBJ2-2,TRBV9
TGTGCCAGCAGTTTGACAGGGGCGCTAGGCTACACCTTC,CASSLTGALGYTF,few,TRBD1,TRBJ1-2,TRBV6-5
TGTGCCAGCAGTTACCCAGCGGGGTGGTCACCCCTCCACTTT,CASSYPAGWSPLHF,-,-,TRBJ1-6,TRBV28
TGTGCCAGCAGCCTGACTAGCGGAACCTACAATGAGCAGTTCTTC,CASSLTSGTYNEQFF,-,TRBD2,TRBJ2-1,TRBV5-5
TGTGCCAGCACCCGGACAGGATCGGCGCCCGGGGAGCTGTTTTTT,CASTRTGSAPGELFF,-,TRBD1,TRBJ2-2,TRBV7-9
TGCAGCGCCGGAGGGGAGAGCTCCTACAATGAGCAGTTCTTC,CSAGGESSYNEQFF,-,-,TRBJ2-1,TRBV29-1
TGTGCCAGCAGCTTAGCGATACTAGGGACTAGCGGCGAGCAGTACTTC,CASSLAILGTSGEQYF,-,TRBD2,TRBJ2-7,TRBV7-6
TGTGCCAGCAGTTTGGGGCACCTCTATGGCTACACCTTC,CASSLGHLYGYTF,-,-,TRBJ1-2,TRBV28
TGTGCCAGCAGTTTAGGCGCGACGCGAGGAGATACGCAGTATTTT,CASSLGATRGDTQYF,-,-,TRBJ2-3,TRBV28
TGTGCCAGCAGCCAAGAACAGGTCTCAGATACGCAGTATTTT,CASSQEQVSDTQYF,-,-,TRBJ2-3,TRBV14
TGTGCCAGCAGCCCAGGCGGGAACTCCTACGAGCAGTACTTC,CASSPGGNSYEQYF,-,-,TRBJ2-7,TRBV28
TGTGCCAGCAGCCTAGGGGGGGAGTCGTATCAGCCCCAGCATTTT,CASSLGGESYQPQHF,-,-,TRBJ1-5,TRBV9
TGTGCCAGCAGCTTGTACGGGACAGGGAGCCAAGAGACCCAGTACTTC,CASSLYGTGSQETQYF,-,TRBD1,TRBJ2-5,TRBV5-4